The T cell receptor beta chain described here comes from a study of a mutant IDH1 vaccine in newly diagnosed glioma. Study-level background: Of treated patients, around 60% were men and about 38% women, averaging around 40 years.

As concerns this clone: Its antigen is still unknown.

Study-level points and caveats: Pseudoprogression looked unconnected to shifts in top peripheral T cell clonotypes. Detectable vaccine-induced immune responses arose in about 93% of patients.

Sequencing used immunoSEQ multiplex PCR; TCRdb keeps in-frame clones, though not all of them. The sample records tens of thousands of clones, around 83% being singletons. Sample time point: week 23, last vaccination. Vaccination used 300 ug of mutant IDH1 20-mer peptide per dose, with topical imiquimod. This TCR was sampled from a young man with glioma. The sample in question was PBMCs, obtained from a glioma patient whose treatment included an IDH1 peptide vaccine.

CDR3 in DNA: TGCGCCAGCGGACTAGCGGGGGGGCCGAGTACGCAGTATTTT. Protein product: CASGLAGGPSTQYF. The V gene is TRBV10-2, the J gene TRBJ2-3, with TRBD2 identical over 15 bases. The J segment lost 8 bases and the V segment lost 8 bases, leaving 5 bases of the junction unmatched. The CDR3 spans 14 residues. The germline CDR1 and CDR2 sequences are WSHSY and SAAADI.